The 4 T cell receptor beta chains in this list originate from one sample, sequenced in a study of T cell repertoires in cytomegalovirus infection. MiXCR, run by TCRdb on the reads, gives a single entry per CDR3 protein. The sample includes about 310,000 distinct CDR3 sequences, 20% to 25% of them seen just once. These receptors' antigens are unknown. Sequences were derived from cultured PBMCs, sampled from culture after CMV antigen stimulation. Source of these receptors: a human donor in good health (CMV status not recorded). Some clones in this sample may be carry-over from other donors' samples.

The chain carries TRBV7-9 and TRBJ2-2, with no clear D. Germline V CDR1 and CDR2: SEHNR, FQNEAQ (reference sequence). V was trimmed by 5 bases and J by 4 bases, leaving 11 bases between them. The CDR3 is made up of 14 amino acids. The CDR3: CASSPPLGTGELFF. The CDR3 DNA reads as TGTGCCAGCAGCCCCCCCCTGGGCACCGGGGAGCTGTTTTTT. The whole variable domain, filled in from reference TRBV7-9 and TRBJ2-2, reads DTGVSQNPRHKITKRGQNVTFRCDPISEHNRLYWYRQTLGQGPEFLTYFQNEAQLEKSRLLSDRFSAERPKGSFSTLEIQRTEQGDSAMYLCASSPPLGTGELFFGEGSRLTVL.

The chain uses TRBV7-9 and TRBJ2-5; 8 bases are shared with TRBD1. This CDR3 spans 15 amino acids. The V and J ends lost 5 bases and 5 bases, in that order; junction bases with no gene match: 10. Germline CDR1 and CDR2: SEHNR and FQNEAQ (reference sequence). CDR3 DNA sequence: TGTGCCAGCAGCACGACAGGGGAGGAAGGGGAGACCCAGTACTTC. This sequence encodes CASSTTGEEGETQYF.

Only a few counts were recorded for this clonotype. The chain recombines TRBV10-3 with TRBJ2-7; D may match TRBD1 or TRBD2 (5 bases each). V was clipped by 4 bases and J by 0 bases, with 10 bases between them. This CDR3 region has 14 residues. CDR1 is ENHRY, CDR2 SYGVKD, per germline. The CDR3 sequence is CAISGGTSSYEQYV. CDR3 sequence (DNA): TGTGCCATCAGTGGAGGGACGAGCTCCTACGAGCAGTACGTC.

The rearrangement links TRBV18 to TRBJ1-6, with TRBD1 matching 7 bases. This CDR3 is built from 14 residues. J gave up 14 bases and V 3 bases, and 10 bases lay outside the gene matches. Per the germline V gene, CDR1 is KGHSH and CDR2 is LQKENI. Here the CDR3 DNA reads TGTGCCAGCTCACCCCCGGGACAGAGGTTCACCCTCCACTTT. Translating gives CASSPPGQRFTLHF.